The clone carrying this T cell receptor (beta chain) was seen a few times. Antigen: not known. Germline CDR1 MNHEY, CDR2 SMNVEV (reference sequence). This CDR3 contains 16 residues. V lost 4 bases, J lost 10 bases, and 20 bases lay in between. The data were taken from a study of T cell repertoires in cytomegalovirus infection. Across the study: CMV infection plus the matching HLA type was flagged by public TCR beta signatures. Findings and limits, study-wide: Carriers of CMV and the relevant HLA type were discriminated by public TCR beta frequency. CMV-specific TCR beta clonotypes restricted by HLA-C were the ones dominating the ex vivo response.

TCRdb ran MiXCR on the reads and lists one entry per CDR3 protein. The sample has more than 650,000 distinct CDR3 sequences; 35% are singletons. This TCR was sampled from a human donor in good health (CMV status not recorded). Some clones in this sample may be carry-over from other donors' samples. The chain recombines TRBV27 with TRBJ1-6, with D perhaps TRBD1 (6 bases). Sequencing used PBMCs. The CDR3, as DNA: TGTGCCAGCAGTTCCAACACAGGGTTGGGCCACTCACCCCTCCACTTT. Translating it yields CASSSNTGLGHSPLHF.